This is a list of T cell receptor beta chains from one sample in a study of Ad26.COV2.S vaccination and SARS-CoV-2 variants. Profiled with immunoSEQ multiplex PCR; TCRdb holds only in-frame clones, not every one. This table has roughly 500,000 clones, 87% appearing once. The sequencing used peripheral blood, collected in a trial of Ad26.COV2.S vaccine versus placebo. The receptors come from a person between 18 and 60 years old who received the Ad26.COV2.S COVID-19 vaccine or a placebo. Both conserved end residues are part of each CDR3. Fields, in order: V gene, clone size, J gene, D gene, CDR3 DNA, CDR3 protein. D genes are given only for firm matches. Not every row has a clone size; where given, it reads once, few, many or a size class.

V gene: TRBV4-2
clone size: once
J gene: TRBJ2-1
D gene: .
CDR3 DNA: TGTGCCAGCAGCCAAGATACCGGAGATAGCTCCTACAATGAGCAGTTCTTC
CDR3 protein: CASSQDTGDSSYNEQFF

V gene: TRBV7-2
clone size: .
J gene: TRBJ2-7
D gene: TRBD2
CDR3 DNA: TGTGCCAGCAGCTTAGGACCCCTCCAGCGGGGGGCCCTTGGGCAGTACTTC
CDR3 protein: CASSLGPLQRGALGQYF

V gene: TRBV18
clone size: once
J gene: TRBJ1-5
D gene: TRBD1
CDR3 DNA: TGTGCCAGCTCACCCTGGACAGGGCGCGGAGATAGCAATCAGCCCCAGCATTTT
CDR3 protein: CASSPWTGRGDSNQPQHF

V gene: TRBV12-3/TRBV12-4
clone size: once
J gene: TRBJ2-1
D gene: .
CDR3 DNA: TGTGCCAGCAGCCAAAGATATGAGCAGTTCTTC
CDR3 protein: CASSQRYEQFF

V gene: TRBV4-3
clone size: .
J gene: TRBJ2-7
D gene: .
CDR3 DNA: TGCGCCAGCAGTCTCGACAGAATAGGAGCCTACGAGCAGTACTTC
CDR3 protein: CASSLDRIGAYEQYF

V gene: TRBV4-2
clone size: once
J gene: TRBJ2-3
D gene: TRBD1
CDR3 DNA: TGTGCCAGCAGCCAAACGGGACAGGGCCTCACAGATACGCAGTATTTT
CDR3 protein: CASSQTGQGLTDTQYF

V gene: TRBV27
clone size: .
J gene: TRBJ2-7
D gene: TRBD1
CDR3 DNA: TGTGCCACCAGGGGGTTCGGGACGGGGGAGCAGTACTTC
CDR3 protein: CATRGFGTGEQYF

V gene: TRBV27
clone size: once
J gene: TRBJ1-2
D gene: .
CDR3 DNA: TGTGCCAGCAGTTTGTCGCCCAGGTTGGTGGATGGCTACACCTTC
CDR3 protein: CASSLSPRLVDGYTF

V gene: TRBV9
clone size: .
J gene: TRBJ1-1
D gene: .
CDR3 DNA: TGTGCCAGCAGCGTAGCTACAGGTGGAATGAACACTGAAGCTTTCTTT
CDR3 protein: CASSVATGGMNTEAFF

V gene: TRBV5-1
clone size: .
J gene: TRBJ2-7
D gene: .
CDR3 DNA: TGCGCCAGCAGCTTGGCCCCGGGGGTGGTGGTGCAGTACTTC
CDR3 protein: CASSLAPGVVVQYF